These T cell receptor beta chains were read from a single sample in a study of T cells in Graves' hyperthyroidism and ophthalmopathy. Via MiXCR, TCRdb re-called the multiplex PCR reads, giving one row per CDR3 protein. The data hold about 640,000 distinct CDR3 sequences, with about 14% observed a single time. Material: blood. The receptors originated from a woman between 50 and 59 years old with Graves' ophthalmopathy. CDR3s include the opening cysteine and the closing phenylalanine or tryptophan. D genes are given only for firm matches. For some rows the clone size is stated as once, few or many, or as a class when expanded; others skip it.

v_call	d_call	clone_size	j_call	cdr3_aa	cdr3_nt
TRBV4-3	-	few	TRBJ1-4	CASSPRRTNEKLFF	TGCGCCAGTTCTCCGAGGCGTACTAATGAAAAACTGTTTTTT
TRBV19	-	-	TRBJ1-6	CASSIVGNNSPLHF	TGTGCCAGTAGTATTGTCGGAAATAATTCACCCCTCCACTTT
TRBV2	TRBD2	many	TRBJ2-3	CASSEDGLAGTDTQYF	TGTGCCAGCAGTGAAGATGGACTAGCGGGCACAGATACGCAGTATTTT
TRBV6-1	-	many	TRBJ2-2	CASSENRWPPPANTGELFF	TGTGCCAGCAGTGAAAACAGGTGGCCCCCTCCCGCGAACACCGGGGAGCTGTTTTTT
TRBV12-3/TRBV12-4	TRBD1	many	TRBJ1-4	CASSLQGLSEKLFF	TGTGCCAGCAGTCTACAGGGGCTGTCTGAAAAACTGTTTTTT
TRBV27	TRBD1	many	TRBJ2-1	CASSLARGLHNEQFF	TGTGCCAGCAGTTTGGCCAGGGGGCTACACAATGAGCAGTTCTTC
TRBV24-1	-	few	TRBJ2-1	CATQTGSTASNEQFF	TGTGCCACCCAGACGGGGTCGACGGCAAGCAATGAGCAGTTCTTC
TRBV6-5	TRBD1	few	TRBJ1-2	CASSYGTGFGYTF	TGTGCCAGCAGTTACGGGACAGGCTTTGGCTACACCTTC
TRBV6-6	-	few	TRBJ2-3	CASSYSGRVNTQYF	TGTGCCAGCAGTTACTCGGGCAGGGTCAATACGCAGTATTTT
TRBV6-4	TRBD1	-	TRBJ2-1	CASSDRQGANEQFF	TGTGCCAGCAGTGATAGACAGGGAGCCAATGAGCAGTTCTTC
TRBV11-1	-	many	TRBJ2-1	CASRVSGGTSYNEQFF	TGTGCCAGCAGGGTTAGCGGAGGGACTTCTTACAATGAGCAGTTCTTC
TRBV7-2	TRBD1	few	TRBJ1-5	CASSTGQGGVGNQPQHF	TGTGCCAGCAGCACCGGACAGGGGGGAGTGGGCAATCAGCCCCAGCATTTT
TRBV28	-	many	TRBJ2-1	CASSFSAAYNEQFF	TGTGCCAGCAGTTTTTCTGCAGCCTACAATGAGCAGTTCTTC
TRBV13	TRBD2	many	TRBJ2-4	CASSARTSGNIQYF	TGTGCCAGCAGCGCCCGGACTAGCGGAAACATTCAGTACTTC
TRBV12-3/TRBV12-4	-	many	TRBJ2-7	CASSFSLRVEQYF	TGTGCCAGCAGTTTCTCACTTAGGGTCGAGCAGTACTTC
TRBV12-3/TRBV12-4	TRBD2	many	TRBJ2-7	CASSRPSLAGVYNEQYF	TGTGCCAGCAGTCGACCCAGTCTAGCGGGAGTCTATAACGAGCAGTACTTC
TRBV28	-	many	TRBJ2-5	CASIGIRRGTQYF	TGTGCCAGCATTGGTATAAGGCGCGGGACCCAGTACTTC
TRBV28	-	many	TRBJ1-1	CASSSGGLEAFF	TGTGCCAGCAGTAGTGGGGGTTTAGAAGCTTTCTTT
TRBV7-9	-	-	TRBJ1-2	CASSLANRKFSNGYTF	TGTGCCAGCAGCTTAGCTAACAGGAAATTTTCGAATGGCTACACCTTC
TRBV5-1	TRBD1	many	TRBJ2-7	CASSLYPQGAPDYEQYF	TGCGCCAGCAGCTTGTACCCACAGGGGGCGCCTGACTACGAGCAGTACTTC
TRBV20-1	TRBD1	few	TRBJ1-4	CSATRQGFNEKLFF	TGCAGTGCAACTCGACAGGGGTTTAATGAAAAACTGTTTTTT
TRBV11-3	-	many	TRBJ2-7	CASSLTPLQSSYEQYF	TGTGCCAGCAGCTTAACCCCATTACAGAGCTCCTACGAGCAGTACTTC
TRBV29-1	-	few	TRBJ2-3	CSVVTDSTDTQYF	TGCAGCGTTGTTACAGATAGCACAGATACGCAGTATTTT
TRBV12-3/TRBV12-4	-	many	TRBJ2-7	CASQTAPTYEQYF	TGTGCCAGCCAGACAGCCCCAACCTACGAGCAGTACTTC